These 24 T cell receptor beta chains were all obtained from the same sample, sequenced in a study of metastatic and nonmetastatic thyroid tumors. From the PCR reads, TCRdb re-called clones with MiXCR. The table records around 45,000 clones, roughly 3.2% of them present only once. No treatment had been given to any patient before thyroid surgery. Sequenced sample: blood. The receptors shown here come from a female donor with papillary thyroid cancer or a benign thyroid nodule (not recorded which). Some clones in this sample may be carry-over from other donors' samples.

This clone was detected many times. Other nucleotide sequences in the sample specify the same CDR3. The rearrangement links TRBV12-3 or TRBV12-4 to TRBJ1-6; D is perhaps TRBD1 (6 bases). The germline V and J ends were trimmed by 6 bases and 9 bases, with 27 bases remaining between them. The CDR3 is 18 residues long. CDR3 region: CASSLGYRARSFGSPLHF. For the CDR3, the DNA is TGTGCCAGCAGCTTGGGGTACAGGGCCAGGTCTTTTGGTTCACCCCTCCACTTT.

This clone was observed many times. The J gene is TRBJ2-1, the V gene TRBV2; 7 bases are shared with TRBD1. The germline CDR1 and CDR2 sequences are SNHLY and FYNNEI. The CDR3 runs 15 residues. V lost 7 bases and J lost 1; bases outside the gene matches: 7. The CDR3 region has the DNA TGTGCCAGCAAAGAACAGGGGTTATCCTACAATGAGCAGTTCTTC. It encodes CASKEQGLSYNEQFF.

This chain connects TRBV19 to TRBJ1-1, with a tentative D call TRBD1 (6 bases). This CDR3 is 13 amino acids long. CDR1 and CDR2 (germline): LNHDA, SQIVND (reference sequence). V shed 5 bases and J shed 1 base, with 8 bases lying between them. The CDR3 protein is CASSLQGNTEAFF. DNA of the CDR3: TGTGCCAGTAGTCTACAGGGGAACACTGAAGCTTTCTTT.

The rearrangement uses TRBV20-1 and TRBJ1-6; D might be TRBD1 (5 bases). The CDR3 length is 15 residues. Trimming pared 3 bases from V and 9 bases from J, leaving 18 bases between. CDR1 is DFQATT and CDR2 is SNEGSKA in the germline V gene (reference sequence). The CDR3 is CSASIGGEQSSPLHF. CDR3 in DNA: TGCAGTGCTAGCATCGGGGGAGAGCAGAGTTCACCCCTCCACTTT.

J is TRBJ2-5 and V is TRBV20-1; 11 nucleotides line up with TRBD2. The germline V gene encodes CDR1 DFQATT and CDR2 SNEGSKA (reference sequence). V dropped 1 base and J dropped 5; count of bases not matched to a gene: 3. The CDR3 totals 14 residues. This CDR3 reads CSARGTSGSETQYF. The CDR3 bases are TGCAGTGCTAGAGGAACTAGCGGGAGCGAGACCCAGTACTTC.

This clone appeared many times. This chain links TRBV7-2 with TRBJ2-1; D ambiguous. The germline V and J ends were trimmed by 5 bases and 7 bases, with 15 bases remaining between them. This CDR3 is built from 14 residues. Germline CDR1 and CDR2: SGHTA and FQGNSA. CDR3 bases: TGTGCCAGCAGCCCAGGATCCCGGACGAATGAGCAGTTCTTC. Its protein is CASSPGSRTNEQFF.

A few counts support this clone. The rearrangement uses TRBV6-1 and TRBJ1-6; D gene uncertain. The germline CDR1 and CDR2 sequences are MNHNS and SASEGT. The CDR3 runs 14 residues. The germline V and J ends were trimmed by 0 bases and 9 bases, with 9 bases remaining between them. The CDR3 region is CASSEALGISPLHF. DNA for the CDR3: TGTGCCAGCAGTGAAGCGCTAGGGATTTCACCCCTCCACTTT.

There are many counts of this clone. The sample has other DNA sequences that encode this CDR3 too. The genes are TRBV5-1 and TRBJ2-5, with no clear D. The CDR3 totals 12 residues. The V end lost 2 bases, the J end lost 1 base, and 3 bases lay between the germline ends. Looked up from germline, CDR1 is SGHRS and CDR2 is YFSETQ. The CDR3 reads CASSLGQETQYF. The CDR3 DNA follows: TGCGCCAGCAGCTTAGGCCAAGAGACCCAGTACTTC.

In this sample, this clone turned up a few times. The chain combines TRBV27 with TRBJ1-6; D not certain. Trimming shortened V by 6 bases and J by 7 bases, and 10 bases separated the two germline ends. The germline V gene has CDR1 MNHEY and CDR2 SMNVEV (reference sequence). The CDR3 contains 13 residues. Written as DNA, the CDR3 is TGTGCCAGCAGCTTAGGGCTGAATTCACCCCTCCACTTT. It is translated as CASSLGLNSPLHF.

The chain has TRBV24-1 and TRBJ2-7; weak D call: TRBD1 (5 bases). V dropped 1 base and J dropped 3 bases, with 6 bases sitting between them. CDR3 size: 13 residues. Germline CDR1 KGHDR, CDR2 SFDVKD. The CDR3 bases are TGTGCCACCAGTGATTTAGACAGCTACGAGCAGTACTTC. Encoded protein: CATSDLDSYEQYF.

The rearrangement links TRBV19 to TRBJ2-7, with 9 bases matching TRBD1. The germline gives CDR1 LNHDA, CDR2 SQIVND (reference sequence). This CDR3 contains 14 residues. V was pared by 6 bases and J by 2 bases, with 5 bases of the junction left unmatched. CDR3 nucleotide sequence: TGTGCCAGTAGGGACAGGGGTCAGACCTACGAGCAGTACTTC. As protein: CASRDRGQTYEQYF.

This clone was seen only a few times. The junction shows a germline mismatch at one end, possibly a read error. The CDR3 loop reads CASALVRQPQQF. The CDR3 DNA is TGTGCTAGTGCTTTGGTGAGGCAGCCCCAGCAGTTT. V gene TRBV12-5 combines with J gene TRBJ1-5; no clear D gene. Germline loops: CDR1 LGHNT, CDR2 FRNRAP. CDR3 length: 12 residues.

This clone was picked up a small number of times. It is unclear where the CDR3 begins or ends on the DNA, so no DNA is shown, and the CDR3 is as TCRdb lists it. The chain recombines TRBV19 with TRBJ1-6. From germline, CDR1 is LNHDA and CDR2 SQIVND (reference sequence). Counting both end residues, the CDR3 totals 21 amino acids. This CDR3 reads CASSIGPSQETQYFGLSPLHF.

About this clone: Since the CDR3 does not end with the conserved phenylalanine or tryptophan, this likely comes from a read error. The gene calls are TRBV20-1 and TRBJ1-1; no clear D gene. CDR3 length equals 15 residues. CDR1 is DFQATT, CDR2 SNEGSKA, per germline (reference sequence). Deletions cut 5 bases from V and 0 bases from J, with 16 bases between. CDR3 sequence reads: CSALPLRGVNTEAFL. CDR3 DNA sequence: TGCAGTGCTCTCCCGTTACGCGGGGTGAACACTGAAGCTTTCCTT.

The genes are TRBV5-8 and TRBJ2-5, with TRBD1 matching over 9 bases. Germline V gene sequence: CDR1 SGHTS, CDR2 YDEGEE. CDR3 length equals 16 residues. Losses at the gene ends were 2 bases for V and 5 bases for J; bases not matched to a gene: 10. CDR3: CASSLFRTGDGETQYF. CDR3 in DNA: TGTGCCAGCAGCTTATTCAGGACAGGGGACGGGGAGACCCAGTACTTC.

This clone has just a few counts. The chain combines TRBV6-1 with TRBJ2-7; D could derive from TRBD1 or TRBD2 (5 bases each). CDR1 and CDR2 (germline): MNHNS, SASEGT. The CDR3 length is 15 residues. Trimming cost V 7 bases and J 6 bases, with 22 bases left between them. CDR3 residues: CASTPGREITFEQYF. The DNA for the CDR3 is TGTGCCAGCACCCCGGGACGGGAAATTACGTTCGAGCAGTACTTC.

In its sample, this clone was seen a few times. This chain uses TRBV19 with TRBJ1-3; a possible D gene is TRBD1 (5 bases). The CDR3 covers 14 residues. The V gene's germline CDR1 is LNHDA and CDR2 SQIVND (reference sequence). V dropped 4 bases and J dropped 4 bases, with 11 bases sitting between them. The DNA for the CDR3 is TGTGCCAGTAGTACCAGGGATGAGGGAAACACCATATATTTT. This encodes CASSTRDEGNTIYF.

V usage is TRBV7-2 and J usage is TRBJ2-2; D assignment may be TRBD1 or TRBD2 (5 bases each). Trimming left V 8 bases short and J 5 bases short, with 18 bases between. Germline V gene data show CDR1 as SGHTA and CDR2 as FQGNSA. CDR3 length equals 15 residues. CDR3 residues: CASRVLGVETGELFF. CDR3 coding DNA: TGTGCCAGCCGAGTTCTGGGGGTAGAAACCGGGGAGCTGTTTTTT.

This clone has a count of ten or more. This chain connects TRBV13 to TRBJ2-1; D may match TRBD1 or TRBD2 (5 bases each). Per germline, CDR1 PRHDT and CDR2 FYEKMQ (reference sequence). This CDR3 has 13 residues. With 4 bases removed from V and 6 bases from J, the gap between germline ends came to 10 bases. The CDR3 sequence is CASSWGSLNEQFF. Written as DNA, the CDR3 is TGTGCCAGCAGCTGGGGGAGCCTCAATGAGCAGTTCTTC.

This clone has a count of ten or more. The chain joins TRBV25-1 to TRBJ1-2; TRBD1 aligns across 7 bases. The CDR3 has 20 residues. The V segment lost 5 bases and the J segment 0 bases; nucleotides outside the gene matches: 21. Germline CDR1 MGHDK, CDR2 SYGVNS. The CDR3 DNA follows: TGTGCCAGCAGTAAGGGGGCGGCCCTAAGATCCGGAGTAGCTAACTATGGCTACACCTTC. This codes for CASSKGAALRSGVANYGYTF.

This clone was counted at least ten times. The chain carries TRBV3-1 and TRBJ1-4; no clear D gene. The CDR3 contains 13 residues. In germline, CDR1 is LGHDT, CDR2 YNNKEL (reference sequence). Trimming removed 4 bases from V and 8 bases from J, with 11 bases in between. CDR3 DNA: TGTGCCAGCAGCCGGTCCCCCAAGGAAAAACTGTTTTTT. Amino acids: CASSRSPKEKLFF.

There are a few counts of this clone. The chain links TRBV13 to TRBJ1-1, with D perhaps TRBD1 (5 bases). The CDR3 totals 14 residues. Germline values: CDR1 PRHDT, CDR2 FYEKMQ (reference sequence). V lost 4 bases and J 3 bases, leaving 12 bases between the germline ends. The CDR3 is CASSSRTPDTEAFF. The CDR3 coding sequence is TGTGCCAGCAGCTCCCGGACACCCGACACTGAAGCTTTCTTT.

This clone showed up just a few times. V is TRBV27 and J is TRBJ2-1, with D tentatively TRBD1 (5 bases). CDR1 is MNHEY, CDR2 SMNVEV, per germline (reference sequence). Deletions cut 6 bases from V and 5 bases from J, with 14 bases between. This CDR3 is built from 14 residues. The DNA of the CDR3 is TGTGCCAGCAGCCCTACAGGTTTCAACAATGAGCAGTTCTTC. This codes for CASSPTGFNNEQFF.

This clone appeared many times. The V gene is TRBV6-1, the J gene TRBJ2-7; perhaps TRBD2 as D (5 bases). The CDR3 has 15 residues. The V gene's germline CDR1 is MNHNS and CDR2 SASEGT. V was pared by 2 bases and J by 3 bases, with 14 bases between. This chain's CDR3 is CASSESPAGNYEQYF. CDR3 sequence (DNA): TGTGCCAGCAGTGAATCACCGGCGGGCAACTACGAGCAGTACTTC.